This T cell receptor beta chain was observed in a study of blood T cell repertoires in COVID-19. Overall study: Specimens from acute and convalescent COVID-19 originated in the United States, Italy and Spain. Sample material is recorded as cDNA or gDNA derived from T cells, B-cell-depleted T cells, or PBMCs.

Original handling: Researchers report that nucleated cell counts were estimated from reference gene primer amplification. The repertoire was sequenced with immunoSEQ multiplex PCR; TCRdb's copy has only in-frame clones and lacks some. V and J calls and clone size are those listed in that table; D and trimming were worked out from the DNA. The repertoire has some 260,000 clones, roughly 86% of them found once; the top ten carry just under 0.8%. The TCR comes from a woman aged 25 to 39 with acute or convalescent COVID-19. Sequenced sample: peripheral blood.

CDR3 in amino acids: CASTDLGRGLGYEQYF. The DNA of the CDR3 is TGTGCCAGCACTGATTTGGGCAGGGGGCTTGGCTACGAGCAGTACTTC. The chain links TRBV27 to TRBJ2-7, with 8 positions matching TRBD1. Per germline, CDR1 MNHEY and CDR2 SMNVEV (reference sequence). The CDR3 sequence is 16 residues long. V lost 7 bases, J lost 3 bases, and 14 bases stayed unmatched.